Listed below are T cell receptor beta chains from one sample, sequenced in a study of OX40 agonist ivuxolimab in advanced cancers. Sequencing used immunoSEQ multiplex PCR; TCRdb keeps in-frame clones, though not all of them. Of tens of thousands of clones listed, around nine tenths were seen once; the top ten hold around 0.61%. Sequenced here: CD4+ or CD8+ T cells sorted from blood, sampled in a trial of the OX40 agonist ivuxolimab. The receptors were sampled from an adult with an advanced solid tumor such as melanoma, head and neck, liver or kidney cancer. Both conserved end residues are part of each CDR3. The size field is filled for only some rows; it gives once, few, many or a size class.

clone size,V gene,CDR3 protein
once,TRBV9,CASSYTSGRDNEQFF
.,TRBV18,CASSRSGGETQYF
.,TRBV5-1,CASGSGGSLNEQYF
.,TRBV9,CASSSGQLNTEAFF
.,TRBV23-1,CASSQTPHPEEQYF
.,TRBV11-2,CASSRFDLGQGLETQYF
.,TRBV4-2,CASSQTDTDTQYF
.,TRBV5-3,CARSSGLAETYEQYF
few,TRBV30,CAWSGGPVNTEAFF
few,TRBV2,CASSGDRSWTEAFF
.,TRBV6-6,CASTPGVLSGNTIYF
few,TRBV9,CASSGHFGGYTF
.,TRBV28,CASSGDPYEQYF
.,TRBV28,CASSPPGRRRLYNEQFF
.,TRBV6-5,CASSSIDSSYEQYF
few,TRBV14,CASISKGPSSGNTIYF
.,TRBV6-6,CASTHPGQSNEQFF
.,TRBV27,CASSKAGTSSYEQYF
.,TRBV6-5,CASSYSSSPWPQHF
.,TRBV5-4,CASSHRDRGDTQYF
.,TRBV5-1,CASSSNLNTEAFF
.,TRBV29-1,CSVETSGSYNEQFF
.,TRBV5-1,CASSYTRYEGYTF
.,TRBV6-6,CASSYRRDPTQGTQYF
.,TRBV7-3,CASSNTSGRARDTQYF
.,TRBV6-5,CASSFLGQVAFNEQFF
.,TRBV5-1,CASSSPGGASTDTQYF
once,TRBV30,CACKQTPNTEAFF
few,TRBV28,CASSFGGAVEKLFF
few,TRBV6-6,CASSGGQGRYGYTF
.,TRBV23-1,CASSQSPPPSLLRTEAFF